This T cell receptor (beta chain) was retrieved from a study of CD8 T cells in ankylosing spondylitis (dated by TCRdb to 2015 to 2018). About the investigation overall: The study profiled T cell receptor beta repertoires in healthy donors and ankylosing spondylitis patients to find disease-linked TCR variants. The whole study cohort included about a hundred healthy donors and about two dozen ankylosing spondylitis patients. Peripheral blood was sampled, and synovial fluid was also collected from ankylosing spondylitis patients.

This clonotype has only a few counts. Its antigen is not yet known. No much larger clonotype is one base removed from it; base qualities were not supplied. Deletion took 1 base off V and 4 bases off J, with a span of 13 bases between the germline ends. The cysteine opens and the phenylalanine closes a CDR3 of 15 amino acids. Solely the CDR3 DNA is kept, with 45 bases framed from the first base. Looking up the germline V gene yields CDR1 SGHRS and CDR2 YFSETQ. The paper as a whole reports these results and caveats: According to the report, matched synovial fluid samples from ankylosing spondylitis patients were significantly enriched for the disease-linked clones. Blood from ankylosing spondylitis patients appeared to be characterized by a TCR beta motif composed of under 10 highly homologous amino acid variants. Some motif variants had previously been reported in the synovial fluid and blood of reactive arthritis patients, which suggests shared mechanisms of disease initiation. A CD8+ phenotype was shown by the disease-linked clones, which were found at relatively low frequencies in peripheral blood.

Instrument used: Illumina HiSeq 2500. Quantitative 5'-RACE with molecular barcodes was used to prepare TCR beta libraries. Per the source publication's procedure: To identify disease-linked TCR variants, a new computational method was used, one built on a probabilistic model of VDJ rearrangement. TCRdb ran its own pipeline on the public reads, namely fastp trimming at Q25 and MiXCR clone calling, and kept in-frame beta chains. CDR3 protein duplicates are merged, each entry listing the most common genes and DNA. The V and J calls and clone size come from TCRdb's table, not from the authors' own analysis. For this sample there are approximately 250,000 distinct CDR3 sequences; roughly 32% appear just once. The ten largest clonotypes hold approximately 4.4% of the sample.

The chain was built from TRBV5-1 and TRBJ2-3, with a tentative D gene TRBD1 over 5 matching bases. The source material was blood, either unsorted or a sorted T cell fraction (not recorded which). This sequence originates from a male donor with ankylosing spondylitis or in good health (not recorded which). The CDR3: CASSLSSPGSDTQYF. The DNA reads TGCGCCAGCAGCTTGTCGAGCCCAGGGTCAGATACGCAGTATTTT.